The clone carrying this TCR beta chain was observed a few times. Its target is not known. This record comes from a study of immune heterogeneity within non-small cell lung tumors. The study, taken as a whole, reports: Local T-cell clonality tracked moderately but significantly with local tumor mutational burden, giving an R of about 0.34. The study found high-frequency T-cell receptor beta clonotypes largely distinct between individual patients.

Bulk tumor genomic DNA was the template, and each sample received approximately 0.65 ug. Biopsies that were spaced far apart were taken, several per primary tumor, during surgery. The study enrolled patients with untreated, newly diagnosed non-small cell lung cancer who underwent curative surgery. The TCR beta CDR3 region was amplified by multiplex PCR employing 32 V and 13 J primers. TCRdb re-called the multiplex PCR reads through MiXCR, storing one row per CDR3 protein. The table records roughly 14,000 distinct CDR3 sequences, about 30% of them present only once. This CDR3 comprises 14 residues. Per germline, CDR1 LGHDT and CDR2 YNNKEL (reference sequence). After removal of 0 bases from V and 9 bases from J, the junction contained 4 bases not matched to a gene.

This receptor was identified in a man aged 35-49 years with non-small cell lung cancer. This rearrangement joins TRBV3-1 to TRBJ2-2; 7 bases fit TRBD2. The sequenced sample consisted of lung tumor tissue. The CDR3 protein is CASSQDSRGWELFF. CDR3 in DNA: TGTGCCAGCAGCCAAGATTCGCGGGGGTGGGAGCTGTTTTTT.